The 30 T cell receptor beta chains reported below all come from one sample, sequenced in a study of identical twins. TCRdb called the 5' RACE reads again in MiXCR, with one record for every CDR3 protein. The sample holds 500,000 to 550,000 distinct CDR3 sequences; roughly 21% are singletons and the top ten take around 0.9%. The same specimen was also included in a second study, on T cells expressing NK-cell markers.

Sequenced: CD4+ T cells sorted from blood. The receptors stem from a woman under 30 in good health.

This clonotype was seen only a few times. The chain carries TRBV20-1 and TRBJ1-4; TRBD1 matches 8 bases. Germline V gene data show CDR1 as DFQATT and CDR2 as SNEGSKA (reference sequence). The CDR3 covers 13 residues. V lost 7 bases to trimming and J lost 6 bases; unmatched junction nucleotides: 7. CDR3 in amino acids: CSVTGTGDEKLFF. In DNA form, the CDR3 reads TGCAGTGTTACCGGGACAGGAGATGAAAAACTGTTTTTT.

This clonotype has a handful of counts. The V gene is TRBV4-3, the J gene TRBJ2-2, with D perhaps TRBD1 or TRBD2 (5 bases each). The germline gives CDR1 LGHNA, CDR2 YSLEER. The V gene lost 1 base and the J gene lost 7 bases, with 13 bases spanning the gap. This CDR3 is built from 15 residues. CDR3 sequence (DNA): TGCGCCAGCAGCCAAGTCATGTTTGGGGGCGGGGAGCTGTTTTTT. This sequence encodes CASSQVMFGGGELFF.

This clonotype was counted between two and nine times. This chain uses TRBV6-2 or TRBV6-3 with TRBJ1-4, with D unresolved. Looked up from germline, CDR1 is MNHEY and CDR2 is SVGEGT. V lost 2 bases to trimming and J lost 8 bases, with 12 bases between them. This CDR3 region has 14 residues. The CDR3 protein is CASSYAAYNEKLFF. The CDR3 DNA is TGTGCCAGCAGTTACGCTGCGTACAACGAAAAACTGTTTTTT.

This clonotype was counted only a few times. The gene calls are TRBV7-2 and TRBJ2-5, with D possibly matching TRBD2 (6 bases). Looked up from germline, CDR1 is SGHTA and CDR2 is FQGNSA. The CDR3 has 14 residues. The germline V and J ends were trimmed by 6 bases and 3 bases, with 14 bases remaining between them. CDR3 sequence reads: CASRYAGTEETQYF. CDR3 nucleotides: TGTGCCAGCAGATACGCGGGAACGGAAGAGACCCAGTACTTC.

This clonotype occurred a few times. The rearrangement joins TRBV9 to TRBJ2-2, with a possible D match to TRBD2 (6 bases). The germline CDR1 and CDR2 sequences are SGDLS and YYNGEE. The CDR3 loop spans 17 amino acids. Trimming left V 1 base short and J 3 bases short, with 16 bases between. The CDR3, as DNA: TGTGCCAGCAGCGTATCTGTTTGGAGGGGTGACACCGGGGAGCTGTTTTTT. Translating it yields CASSVSVWRGDTGELFF. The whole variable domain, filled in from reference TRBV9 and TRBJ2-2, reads DSGVTQTPKHLITATGQRVTLRCSPRSGDLSVYWYQQSLDQGLQFLIQYYNGEERAKGNILERFSAQQFPDLHSELNLSSLELGDSALYFCASSVSVWRGDTGELFFGEGSRLTVL.

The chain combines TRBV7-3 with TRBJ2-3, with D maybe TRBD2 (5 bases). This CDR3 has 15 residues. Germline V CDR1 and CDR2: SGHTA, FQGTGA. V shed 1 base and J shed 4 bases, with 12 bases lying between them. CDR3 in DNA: TGTGCCAGCAGCTTAAGGAGCGGAGAGTCAGATACGCAGTATTTT. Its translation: CASSLRSGESDTQYF. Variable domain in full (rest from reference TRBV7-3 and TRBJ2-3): GAGVSQTPSNKVTEKGKYVELRCDPISGHTALYWYRQSLGQGPEFLIYFQGTGAADDSGLPNDRFFAVRPEGSVSTLKIQRTERGDSAVYLCASSLRSGESDTQYFGPGTRLTVL.

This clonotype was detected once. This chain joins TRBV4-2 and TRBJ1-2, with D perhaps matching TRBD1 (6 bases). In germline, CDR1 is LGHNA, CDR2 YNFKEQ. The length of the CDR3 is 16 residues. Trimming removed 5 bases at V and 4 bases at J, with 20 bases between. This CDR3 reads CASSEVLGTKFYGYTF. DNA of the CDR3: TGTGCCAGCAGCGAAGTATTAGGGACAAAATTCTATGGCTACACCTTC.

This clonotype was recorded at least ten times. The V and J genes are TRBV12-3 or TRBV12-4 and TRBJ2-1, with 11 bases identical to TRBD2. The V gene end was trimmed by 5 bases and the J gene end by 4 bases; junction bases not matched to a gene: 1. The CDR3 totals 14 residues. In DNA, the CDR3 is TGTGCCAGCAGTACTAGCGGGAGTTACAATGAGCAGTTCTTC. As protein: CASSTSGSYNEQFF.

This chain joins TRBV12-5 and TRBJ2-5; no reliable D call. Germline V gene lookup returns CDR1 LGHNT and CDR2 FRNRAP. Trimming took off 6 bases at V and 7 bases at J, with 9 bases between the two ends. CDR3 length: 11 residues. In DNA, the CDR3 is TGTGCTAGTGGGAACGGTTGGACCCAGTACTTC. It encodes CASGNGWTQYF.

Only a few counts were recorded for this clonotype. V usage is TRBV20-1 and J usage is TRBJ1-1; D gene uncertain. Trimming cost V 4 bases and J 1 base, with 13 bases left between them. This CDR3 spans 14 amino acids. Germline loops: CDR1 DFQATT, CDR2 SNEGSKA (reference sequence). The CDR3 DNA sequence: TGCAGTGCTAAGATCCGGCTGACGAACACTGAAGCTTTCTTT. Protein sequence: CSAKIRLTNTEAFF.

Here the CDR3 DNA reads TGTGCCAGCAGTTCCGGGACAGGGCGGCTTTGGGAGACCCAGTACTTC. Translation: CASSSGTGRLWETQYF. The V gene is TRBV7-2, the J gene TRBJ2-5, with 9 bases identical to TRBD1. V dropped 6 bases and J dropped 5; count of bases not matched to a gene: 13. Germline V CDR1 and CDR2: SGHTA, FQGNSA. The CDR3 consists of 16 residues.

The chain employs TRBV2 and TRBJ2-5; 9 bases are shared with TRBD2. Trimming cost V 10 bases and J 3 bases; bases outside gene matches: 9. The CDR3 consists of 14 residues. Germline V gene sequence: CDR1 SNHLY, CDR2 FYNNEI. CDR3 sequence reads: CANPRLAVKETQYF. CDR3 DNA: TGTGCCAACCCCCGACTAGCGGTAAAAGAGACCCAGTACTTC. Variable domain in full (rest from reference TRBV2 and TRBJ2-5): EPEVTQTPSHQVTQMGQEVILRCVPISNHLYFYWYRQILGQKVEFLVSFYNNEISEKSEIFDDQFSVERPDGSNFTLKIRSTKLEDSAMYFCANPRLAVKETQYFGPGTRLLVL.

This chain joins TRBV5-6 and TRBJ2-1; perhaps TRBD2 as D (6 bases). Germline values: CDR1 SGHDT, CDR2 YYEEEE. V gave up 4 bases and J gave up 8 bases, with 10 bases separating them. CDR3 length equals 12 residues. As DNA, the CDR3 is TGTGCCAGCAGCGCGGGGTGGGATGAGCAGTTCTTC. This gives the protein CASSAGWDEQFF.

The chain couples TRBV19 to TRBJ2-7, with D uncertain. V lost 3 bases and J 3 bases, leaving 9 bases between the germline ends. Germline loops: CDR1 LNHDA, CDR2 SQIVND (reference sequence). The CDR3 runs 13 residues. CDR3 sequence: CASSIGRNYEQYF. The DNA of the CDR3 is TGTGCCAGTAGTATTGGACGAAACTACGAGCAGTACTTC.

The CDR3 DNA reads as TGCAGTGCCCGTAGGGAGACAGCCGGCTACACCTTC. Translating gives CSARRETAGYTF. The genes are TRBV20-1 and TRBJ1-2, with a weak D call TRBD1 (5 bases). CDR3 length: 12 residues. The germline V gene has CDR1 DFQATT and CDR2 SNEGSKA (reference sequence). V shed 6 bases and J shed 8 bases, with 16 bases lying between them.

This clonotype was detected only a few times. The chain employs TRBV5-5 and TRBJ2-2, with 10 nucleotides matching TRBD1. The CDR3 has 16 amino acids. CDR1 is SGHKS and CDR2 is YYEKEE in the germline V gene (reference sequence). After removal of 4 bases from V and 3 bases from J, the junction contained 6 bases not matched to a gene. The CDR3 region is CASSGGQGTYTGELFF. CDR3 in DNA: TGTGCCAGCAGCGGGGGACAGGGGACCTACACCGGGGAGCTGTTTTTT.

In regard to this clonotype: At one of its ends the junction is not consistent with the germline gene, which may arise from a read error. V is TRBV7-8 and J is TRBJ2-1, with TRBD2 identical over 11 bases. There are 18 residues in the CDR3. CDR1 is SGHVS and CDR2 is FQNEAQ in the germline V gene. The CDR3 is CASSLLAGASSSYNEQIF. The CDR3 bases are TGTGCCAGCAGCCTACTAGCGGGAGCGTCCTCCTCCTACAATGAGCAGATCTTC.

Written as DNA, the CDR3 is TGTGCCAGCAGTTTCCGCCTAGGGACAGGAGACAATGAGCAGTTCTTC. It specifies CASSFRLGTGDNEQFF. The chain links TRBV27 to TRBJ2-1; 8 bases agree with TRBD1. The CDR3 loop spans 16 amino acids. V was clipped by 3 bases and J by 5 bases; unmatched bases: 9. Germline CDR1 and CDR2: MNHEY and SMNVEV (reference sequence).

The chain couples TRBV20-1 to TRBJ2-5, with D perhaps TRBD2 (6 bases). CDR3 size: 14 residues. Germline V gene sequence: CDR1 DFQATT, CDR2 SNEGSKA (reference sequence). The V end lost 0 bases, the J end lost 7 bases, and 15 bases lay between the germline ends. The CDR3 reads CSARDMGLSRTQYF. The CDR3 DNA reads TGCAGTGCTAGAGATATGGGACTGTCCAGGACCCAGTACTTC.

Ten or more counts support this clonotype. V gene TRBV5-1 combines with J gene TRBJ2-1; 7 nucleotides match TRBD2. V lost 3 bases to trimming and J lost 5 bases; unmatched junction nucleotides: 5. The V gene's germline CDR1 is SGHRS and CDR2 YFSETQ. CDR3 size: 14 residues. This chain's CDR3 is CASSSPTSDNEQFF. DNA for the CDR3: TGCGCCAGCAGCTCCCCAACTAGCGACAATGAGCAGTTCTTC.

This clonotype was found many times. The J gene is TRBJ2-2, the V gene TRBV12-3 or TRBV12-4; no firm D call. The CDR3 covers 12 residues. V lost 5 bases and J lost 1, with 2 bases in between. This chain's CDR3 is CASSMNTGELFF. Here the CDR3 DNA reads TGTGCCAGCAGTATGAACACCGGGGAGCTGTTTTTT.

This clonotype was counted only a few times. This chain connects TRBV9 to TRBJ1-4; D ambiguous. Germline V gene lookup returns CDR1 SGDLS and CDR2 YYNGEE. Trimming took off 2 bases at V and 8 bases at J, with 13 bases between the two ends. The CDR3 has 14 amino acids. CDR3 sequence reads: CASSVHDRIEKLFF. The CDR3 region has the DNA TGTGCCAGCAGCGTTCACGACCGGATAGAAAAACTGTTTTTT.

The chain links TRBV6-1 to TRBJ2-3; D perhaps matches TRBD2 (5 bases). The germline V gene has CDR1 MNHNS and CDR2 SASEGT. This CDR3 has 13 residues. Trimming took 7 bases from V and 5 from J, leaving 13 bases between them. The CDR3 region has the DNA TGTGCCAGCACCCTTACGGGAAGAGATACGCAGTATTTT. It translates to CASTLTGRDTQYF.

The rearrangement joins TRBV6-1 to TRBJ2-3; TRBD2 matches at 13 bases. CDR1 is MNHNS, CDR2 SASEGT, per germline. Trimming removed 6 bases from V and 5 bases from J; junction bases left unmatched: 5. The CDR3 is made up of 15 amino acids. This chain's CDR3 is CASSKGTSGVDTQYF. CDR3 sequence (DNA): TGTGCCAGCAGCAAAGGGACTAGCGGGGTAGATACGCAGTATTTT.

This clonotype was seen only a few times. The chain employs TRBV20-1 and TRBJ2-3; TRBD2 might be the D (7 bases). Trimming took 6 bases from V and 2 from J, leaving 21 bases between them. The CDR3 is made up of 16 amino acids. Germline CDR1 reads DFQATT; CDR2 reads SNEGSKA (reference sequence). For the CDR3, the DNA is TGCAGTGCCTGGGGGGGGGGCCAAACCTCCACAGATACGCAGTATTTT. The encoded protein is CSAWGGGQTSTDTQYF.

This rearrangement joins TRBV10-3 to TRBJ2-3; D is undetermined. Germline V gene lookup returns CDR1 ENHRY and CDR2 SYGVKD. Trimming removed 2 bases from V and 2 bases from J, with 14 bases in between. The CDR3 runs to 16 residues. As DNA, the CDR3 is TGTGCCATCAGTGAGAACCTCGGCAGGAACACAGATACGCAGTATTTT. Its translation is CAISENLGRNTDTQYF.

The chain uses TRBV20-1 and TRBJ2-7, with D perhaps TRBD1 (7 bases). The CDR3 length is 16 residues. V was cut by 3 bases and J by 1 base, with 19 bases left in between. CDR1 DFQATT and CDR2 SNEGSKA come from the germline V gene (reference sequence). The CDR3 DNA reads TGCAGTGCTAGCGGGGGACAGACCTCTAAATCCTACGAGCAGTACTTC. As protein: CSASGGQTSKSYEQYF.

CDR3 amino acids: CASSYGIAVRPGDTQYF. For the CDR3, the DNA is TGTGCCAGCAGTTACGGGATAGCGGTCCGACCTGGGGATACGCAGTATTTT. The gene calls are TRBV6-5 and TRBJ2-3; TRBD2 might be the D (6 bases). The ends were cut back, 2 bases at V and 6 bases at J, with 21 bases in the middle. Germline V gene lookup returns CDR1 MNHEY and CDR2 SVGAGI. CDR3 length: 17 amino acids.

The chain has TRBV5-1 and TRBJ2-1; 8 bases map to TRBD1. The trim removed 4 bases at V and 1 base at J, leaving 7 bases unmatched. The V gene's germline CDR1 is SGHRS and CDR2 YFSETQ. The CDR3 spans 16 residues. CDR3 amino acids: CASSGGQGASYNEQFF. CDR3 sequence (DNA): TGCGCCAGCAGCGGTGGACAGGGCGCTTCCTACAATGAGCAGTTCTTC.

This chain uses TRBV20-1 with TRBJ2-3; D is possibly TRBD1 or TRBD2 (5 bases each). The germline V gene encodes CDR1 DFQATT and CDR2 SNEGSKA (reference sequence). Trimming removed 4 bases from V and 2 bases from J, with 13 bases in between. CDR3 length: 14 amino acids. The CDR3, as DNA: TGCAGTGCTAAGGGACGGGCAAACACAGATACGCAGTATTTT. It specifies CSAKGRANTDTQYF.